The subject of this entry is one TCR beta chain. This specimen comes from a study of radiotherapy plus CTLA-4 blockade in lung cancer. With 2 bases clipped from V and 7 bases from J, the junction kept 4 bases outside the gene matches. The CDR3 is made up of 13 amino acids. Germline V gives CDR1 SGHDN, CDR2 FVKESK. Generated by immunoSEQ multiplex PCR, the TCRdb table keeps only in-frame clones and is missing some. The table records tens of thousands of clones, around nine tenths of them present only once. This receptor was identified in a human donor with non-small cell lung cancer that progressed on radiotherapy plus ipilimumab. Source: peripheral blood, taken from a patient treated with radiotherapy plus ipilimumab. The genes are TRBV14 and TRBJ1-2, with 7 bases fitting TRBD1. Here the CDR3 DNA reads TGTGCCAGCAGCCAAAGACAGGGATCTGGCTACACCTTC. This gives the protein CASSQRQGSGYTF. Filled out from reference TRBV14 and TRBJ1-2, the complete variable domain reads EAGVTQFPSHSVIEKGQTVTLRCDPISGHDNLYWYRRVMGKEIKFLLHFVKESKQDESGMPNNRFLAERTGGTYSTLKVQPAELEDSGVYFCASSQRQGSGYTFGSGTRLTVV.